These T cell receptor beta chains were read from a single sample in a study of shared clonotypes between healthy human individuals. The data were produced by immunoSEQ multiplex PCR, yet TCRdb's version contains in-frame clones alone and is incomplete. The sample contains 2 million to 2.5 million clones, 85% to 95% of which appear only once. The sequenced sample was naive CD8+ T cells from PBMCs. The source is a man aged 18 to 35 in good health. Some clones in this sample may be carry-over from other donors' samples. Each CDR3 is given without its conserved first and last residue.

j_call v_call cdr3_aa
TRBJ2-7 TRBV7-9 ASSLDGRLYEQY
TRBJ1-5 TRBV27 ASSLQGGGQPQH
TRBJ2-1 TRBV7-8 ASSPTGPYNEQF
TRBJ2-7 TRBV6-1 ASSDLRSSYEQY
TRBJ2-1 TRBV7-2 ASSFTSRSEQF
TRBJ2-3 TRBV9 ASSVTSGSADTQY
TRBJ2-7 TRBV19 ASSIRDRYYEQY
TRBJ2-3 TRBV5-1 ASSLEPGRVDTQY
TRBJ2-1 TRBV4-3 ASSQRTGGLYNEQF
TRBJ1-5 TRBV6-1 ASSETQGWGDQPQH